This TCR beta chain was recovered during a study of radiotherapy plus CTLA-4 blockade in lung cancer. V shed 2 bases and J 1 base; nucleotides not matched to a gene: 10. This CDR3 is 19 amino acids long. Data came from immunoSEQ multiplex PCR; TCRdb stores just in-frame clones and leaves some out. The sample has about 120,000 clones, 85% to 90% seen once. CTLA-4 blockade with ipilimumab, together with focal radiation, was given to patients with chemo-refractory metastatic non-small-cell lung cancer. This specimen consisted of peripheral blood, obtained from a patient treated with radiotherapy plus ipilimumab. This rearrangement joins TRBV23-1 to TRBJ2-4, with 11 nucleotides matching TRBD2. TRBV23-1 is reported as an ORF; its role is uncertain. The TCR was taken from a human donor with non-small cell lung cancer that progressed on radiotherapy plus ipilimumab. CDR3 in amino acids: CASSQPGTSGGWAKNIQYF. In DNA, the CDR3 is TGCGCCAGCAGTCAACCCGGGACTAGCGGCGGGTGGGCCAAAAACATTCAGTACTTC.